The clone carrying this T cell receptor beta chain was counted a single time. The data were taken from a study of T cells after yellow fever vaccination. In the study overall: Each of the EM, EMRA, CM and Tscm memory subsets was sorted based on CD3, CD45RA, CCR7 and CD95. Those fractions that held only low numbers of cells were prepared using the SMART-Seq v4 Ultra Low Input RNA kit. Notes on the study in general: The day 0 sorted memory subsets showed almost all vaccine-responding clonotypes to be undetectable. The secondary response was weaker, and its peak arrived faster, on day 5 versus 15.

TCRdb independently ran MiXCR on the 5' RACE reads; one entry per CDR3 protein. Of 40,000 to 50,000 distinct CDR3 sequences in the sample, roughly 6.4% are singletons; the top ten hold more than 9%. The sequencing here drew on PBMCs, either bulk or a sorted T-cell subset (CD4+, CD8+, memory, or dextramer-sorted; not recorded which), taken 45 days after the yellow fever booster vaccination. The sequence came from a man aged 25 to 40 who received the YFV17D yellow fever vaccine.

In nucleotides, the CDR3 is TGTGCCAGCTCACCAGTCGGGACAGACACAGATACGCAGTATTTT. Protein sequence: CASSPVGTDTDTQYF. The V gene is TRBV18, the J gene TRBJ2-3; 7 bases are shared with TRBD1. Trimming at V came to 2 bases and at J to 2 bases, leaving 4 bases not matched to a gene. Germline-derived CDR1 and CDR2 are KGHSH and LQKENI. CDR3 length: 15 amino acids.